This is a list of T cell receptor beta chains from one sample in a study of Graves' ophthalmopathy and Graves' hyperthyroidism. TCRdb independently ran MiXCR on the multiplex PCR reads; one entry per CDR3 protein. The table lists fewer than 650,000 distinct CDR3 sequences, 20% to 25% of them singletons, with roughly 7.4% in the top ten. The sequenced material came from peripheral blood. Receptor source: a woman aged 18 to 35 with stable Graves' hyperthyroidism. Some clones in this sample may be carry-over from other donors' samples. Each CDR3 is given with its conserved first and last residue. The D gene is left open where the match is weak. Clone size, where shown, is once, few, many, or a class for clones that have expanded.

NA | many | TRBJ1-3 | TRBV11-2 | TGTGCCAGCAGCTTAGTCCTCAGGGCCTTTGGAAACACCATATATTTT | CASSLVLRAFGNTIYF
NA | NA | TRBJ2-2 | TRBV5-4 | TGTACCAGCAGCTTGGTACGGAACACCGGGGAGCTGTTTTTT | CTSSLVRNTGELFF
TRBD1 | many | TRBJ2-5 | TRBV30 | TGTGCCTGGAGTGAGGGGGCAGAGACCCAGTACTTC | CAWSEGAETQYF
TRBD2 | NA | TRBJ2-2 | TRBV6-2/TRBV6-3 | TGTGCCAGCAGTAAAACTAGCGGAGACACCGGGGAGCTGTTTTTT | CASSKTSGDTGELFF
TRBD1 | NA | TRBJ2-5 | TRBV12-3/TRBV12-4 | TGTGCCAGCAGTCGGACAGGGGGAACAAGTCCCCAGTACTTC | CASSRTGGTSPQYF
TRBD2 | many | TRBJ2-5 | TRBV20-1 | TGCAGTGCTATAAACCCAGCGGGGAGACAAGAGACCCAGTACTTC | CSAINPAGRQETQYF
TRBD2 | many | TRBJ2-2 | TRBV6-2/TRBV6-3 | TGTGCCAGCAGACCCGGACTAGCGGTCGCGAACACCGGGGAGCTGTTTTTT | CASRPGLAVANTGELFF
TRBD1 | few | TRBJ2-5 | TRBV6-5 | TGTGCCAGCAGTTACCCCGGGACAGTAGGGCGAAAGACCCAGTACTTC | CASSYPGTVGRKTQYF
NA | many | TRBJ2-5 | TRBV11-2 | TGTGCCAGCAGGCGATATAGGGGTATAGCTCGAGAGACCCAGTACTTC | CASRRYRGIARETQYF
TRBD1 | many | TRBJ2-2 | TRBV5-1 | TGCGCCAGCAGCTTGGAGACAGGGGCGAACACCGGGGAGCTGTTTTTT | CASSLETGANTGELFF
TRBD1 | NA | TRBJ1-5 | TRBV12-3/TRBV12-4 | TGTGCCAGCAGTTTGGGGACAGTTATAGGCAATCAGCCCCAGCATTTT | CASSLGTVIGNQPQHF
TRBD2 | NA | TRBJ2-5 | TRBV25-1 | TGTGCCAGCAGTGAATTGACTAGCGGGAGCCCAGGGCAAGAGACCCAGTACTTC | CASSELTSGSPGQETQYF
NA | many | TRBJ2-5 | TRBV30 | TGTGCCTGGAGCAGCCGGACCCAGTACTTC | CAWSSRTQYF
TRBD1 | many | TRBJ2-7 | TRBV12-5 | TGTGCTAGTGGGGGGACAGGGGGCGCATCCGAGCAGTACTTC | CASGGTGGASEQYF
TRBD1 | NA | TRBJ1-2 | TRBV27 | TGTGCCAGCAGGGGGGCAGGGGGCCGAAACTATGGCTACACCTTC | CASRGAGGRNYGYTF
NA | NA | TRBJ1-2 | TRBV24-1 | TGTGCCACCAGTGGGGGCGCGGGCTATGGCTACACCTTC | CATSGGAGYGYTF
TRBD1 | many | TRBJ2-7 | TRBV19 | TGTGCCAGTAGTATGACAGGGGCCCCATACGAGCAGTACTTC | CASSMTGAPYEQYF
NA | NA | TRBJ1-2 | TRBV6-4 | TGTGCCAGCAGACCCCACACAGGGTACTATGGCTACACCTTC | CASRPHTGYYGYTF
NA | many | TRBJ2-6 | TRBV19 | TGTGCCAGTAGTATAGTGATCTCTGGGGCCAACGTCCTGACTTTC | CASSIVISGANVLTF
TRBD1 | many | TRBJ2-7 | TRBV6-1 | TGTGCCAGCAGGGGCTTACAGGGGAGCCCCTACGAGCAGTACTTC | CASRGLQGSPYEQYF
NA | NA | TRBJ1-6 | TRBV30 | TGTGCCTGGAGTGCCGACCCTTGGAATTCACCCCTCCACTTT | CAWSADPWNSPLHF
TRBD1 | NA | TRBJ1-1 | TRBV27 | TGTGCCAGCAGTTTGGGAGCAGGGGGCAATACTGAAGCTTTCTTT | CASSLGAGGNTEAFF
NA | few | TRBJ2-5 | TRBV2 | TGTGCCAGCAGTGGGGTGCCCCCCGCGGAGACCCAGTACTTC | CASSGVPPAETQYF
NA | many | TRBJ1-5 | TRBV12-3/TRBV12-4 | TGTGCCAGCAGTCAAGCAGGGGAGGTCGTAGCAAATCAGCCCCAGCATTTT | CASSQAGEVVANQPQHF
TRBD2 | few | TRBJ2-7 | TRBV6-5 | TGTGCCAGCAGTTTCGAGGGAGGGGAGCAGTACTTC | CASSFEGGEQYF
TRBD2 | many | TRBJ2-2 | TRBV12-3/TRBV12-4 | TGTGCCAGCAACCCCCTAGCGGGACGCACCGGGGAGCTGTTTTTT | CASNPLAGRTGELFF
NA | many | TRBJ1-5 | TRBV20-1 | TGCAGTGCTACTCGTGCAGGGGATAGGGCCCAGCATTTT | CSATRAGDRAQHF
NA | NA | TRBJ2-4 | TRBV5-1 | TGCGCCAGCAGCTTGGCGCCAGGGGCAAGCAAAAACATTCAGTACTTC | CASSLAPGASKNIQYF
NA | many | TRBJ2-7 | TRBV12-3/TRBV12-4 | TGTGCCAGCAGTTTAGCGCTTGCTTACGAGCAGTACTTC | CASSLALAYEQYF
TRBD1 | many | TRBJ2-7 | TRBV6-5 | TGTGCCAGCAGGTCAGACAGGGTCGGCCCGGACCGACCCCTGGTAACTAACGAGCAGTACTTC | CASRSDRVGPDRPLVTNEQYF
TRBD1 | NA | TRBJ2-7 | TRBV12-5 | TGTGCTAGCCTGTTACGGGACAGGCGGGACTACGAGCAGTACTTC | CASLLRDRRDYEQYF
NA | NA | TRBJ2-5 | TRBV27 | TGTGCCAGCAGTTTACGACCGTTTGGGGGACAAGAGACCCAGTACTTC | CASSLRPFGGQETQYF
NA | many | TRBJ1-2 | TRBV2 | TGTGCCAGCAGTGTGGGGACACCTTCTAACTATGGCTACACCTTC | CASSVGTPSNYGYTF
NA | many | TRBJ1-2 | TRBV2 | TGTGCCAGCAGTCGTGGGGGGCAAAACTATGGCTACACCTTC | CASSRGGQNYGYTF
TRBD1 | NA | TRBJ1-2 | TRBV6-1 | TGTGCCAGCAGACTCTACCGGGACAGAGACTATGGCTACACCTTC | CASRLYRDRDYGYTF
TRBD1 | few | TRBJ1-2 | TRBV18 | TGTGCCAGCTCACGGACTTCGGGACAGGGGGCTGCAGGAAACTATGGCTACACCTTC | CASSRTSGQGAAGNYGYTF
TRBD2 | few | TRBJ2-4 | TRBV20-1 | TGCAGTGCTAGGGACCTCTTAGCGGGAGGGGAGTACATTAAGTACTTC | CSARDLLAGGEYIKYF
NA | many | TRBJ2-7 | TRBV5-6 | TGTGCCAGCAGCTTGCCCTTCTCCGGACAAACCTACGAGCAGTACTTC | CASSLPFSGQTYEQYF
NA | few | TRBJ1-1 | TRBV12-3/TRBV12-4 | TGTGCCAGCAGTCAGACAATGAACACTGAAGCTTTCTTT | CASSQTMNTEAFF
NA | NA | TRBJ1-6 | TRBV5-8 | TGTGCCAGCAGCTTGGCCTTCCGGACAGCGAACTATAATTCACCCCTCCACTTT | CASSLAFRTANYNSPLHF
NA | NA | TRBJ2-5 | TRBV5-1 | TGCGCCAGCAGCTTGCCGGGGGCCTGGGAGACCCAGTACTTC | CASSLPGAWETQYF
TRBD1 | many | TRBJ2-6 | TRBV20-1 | TGCAGTGCTAGGGACAGGGGATCTTCTGGGGCCAACGTCCTGACTTTC | CSARDRGSSGANVLTF